This T cell receptor beta chain was retrieved from a study of T cell responses to AZD1222 COVID-19 vaccine. Study-wide context: Researchers grouped second doses given at about 4 or about 12 weeks into one pool.

TCRdb's copy holds only in-frame clones and misses some; the assay was immunoSEQ multiplex PCR. Found here are approximately 160,000 clones, approximately 89% of them singletons; the top ten hold approximately 4.8%. Overall study results and limits: It should be noted that donors were predominantly white British and more often female, and clonal diversity was possibly underestimated. Among those given AZD1222, only five or six were seropositive at baseline.

Of note for this clone: Antigen: not known.

The source is an adult in good health. The source material was peripheral blood, sampled on day 0 of AZD1222 vaccination.

CDR3 in amino acids: CASSYLGTGVNQPQHF. CDR3 sequence (DNA): TGTGCCAGCAGTTACCTCGGAACAGGGGTCAATCAGCCCCAGCATTTT. The chain uses TRBV6-5 and TRBJ1-5; TRBD1 agrees at 7 bases. Trimming removed 2 bases from V and 3 bases from J; junction bases left unmatched: 7. The CDR3 runs 16 residues. Germline V CDR1 and CDR2: MNHEY, SVGAGI.